This entry features one T cell receptor (beta chain) sequence. The sample comes from a study of blood T cell repertoires in COVID-19. This CDR3 region has 18 residues. In germline, CDR1 is SEHNR, CDR2 FQNEAQ (reference sequence). V dropped 5 bases and J dropped 0 bases, with 17 bases sitting between them. Original analysis: Estimated nucleated cell counts came from reference gene primer amplification. Data came from immunoSEQ multiplex PCR; TCRdb stores just in-frame clones and leaves some out. The D gene and trimming were derived from the DNA, and the V and J assignments and clone size from that table. Of 90,000 to 140,000 clones listed, about three quarters were seen once; the top ten hold approximately 19%.

The sequenced sample consisted of peripheral blood. The V and J genes are TRBV7-9 and TRBJ1-6; D possibly corresponds to TRBD1 (5 bases). The source of this sequence is an older woman with acute or convalescent COVID-19. DNA of the CDR3: TGTGCCAGCAGCCCCCATTCGGGGGGGAGCTCCTATAATTCACCCCTCCACTTT. Translation gives CASSPHSGGSSYNSPLHF.